This T cell receptor beta chain was sequenced for a study of OX40 agonist ivuxolimab in advanced cancers. Germline lookup yields CDR1 MNHNY and CDR2 SVGAGI (reference sequence). CDR3 size: 16 residues. V was clipped by 6 bases and J by 6 bases; unmatched bases: 11. Profiled with immunoSEQ multiplex PCR; TCRdb holds only in-frame clones, not every one. The sample consists of roughly 15,000 clones, 80% to 90% of them appearing once. This clone was seen more than once but under ten times. V gene TRBV6-6 combines with J gene TRBJ1-4; the match to TRBD1 covers 9 bases. The material was CD4+ or CD8+ T cells sorted from blood, obtained in a trial of the OX40 agonist ivuxolimab. This clonotype originated in an adult with an advanced solid tumor such as melanoma, head and neck, liver or kidney cancer. The CDR3 DNA reads TGTGCCAGCAGCGTGGGACAGGGTTGGATAGATGAAAAACTGTTTTTT. Protein product: CASSVGQGWIDEKLFF.